This T cell receptor beta chain was identified during a study of Ad26.COV2.S vaccination and SARS-CoV-2 variants. Treatment denoted: around 19 received Ad26.COV2.S at low or high dose, single or two shots; five or six received placebo; per-sample allocation not given. At day 63 after the first vaccine or placebo injection, samples were drawn. Clones were read by immunoSEQ multiplex PCR, and TCRdb kept only the in-frame ones, dropping some. The sample contains about 350,000 clones, roughly 81% of which appear only once. The clonotype originates from a person between 18 and 59 years old who received the Ad26.COV2.S COVID-19 vaccine or a placebo. The specimen comprised peripheral blood, sampled in a trial of Ad26.COV2.S vaccine versus placebo.

The CDR3 bases are TGTGCCAGCAGACTCGGTTTCTCACCCCTCCACTTT. Its protein product is CASRLGFSPLHF. The chain carries TRBV12-3 or TRBV12-4 and TRBJ1-6; no reliable D call. The CDR3 covers 12 residues. Trimming shortened V by 6 bases and J by 10 bases, and 10 bases separated the two germline ends.